The clone carrying this T cell receptor beta chain came up a few times. The antigen is unknown. Germline-derived CDR1 and CDR2 are KGHSH and LQKENI. CDR3 length: 14 residues. V was clipped by 3 bases and J by 0 bases, with 8 bases between them. Sequencing used immunoSEQ multiplex PCR; TCRdb keeps in-frame clones, though not all of them. The table has over 100,000 clones, over 85% seen once. The record originates from a study of siplizumab effects on memory and regulatory T cells. Study observations and caveats: Under siplizumab, an average about 70% of mappable alloreactive CD4+ clones were Treg-derived, compared with over 25% in controls.

The source of this sequence is a human donor in good health. The chain uses TRBV18 and TRBJ1-1; D remains unclear. The specimen sequenced was non-Treg CD4+ T cells sorted from blood. CDR3 protein: CASSPGILNTEAFF. The CDR3 DNA follows: TGTGCCAGCTCACCGGGGATTTTGAACACTGAAGCTTTCTTT.